The 22 T cell receptor beta chains below all came from one sample that was sequenced in a study of blood T cell repertoires in COVID-19. The assay was immunoSEQ multiplex PCR, and TCRdb's table has in-frame clones only and misses some. The sample holds approximately 91,000 clones, about 80% seen once. Specimen: peripheral blood. All receptors come from a human donor in a cohort sampled during active COVID-19.

The chain recombines TRBV28 with TRBJ1-2, with unresolved D. The CDR3 has 14 amino acids. CDR1 and CDR2 (germline): MDHEN, SYDVKM. Trimming removed 4 bases from V and 2 bases from J, with 11 bases in between. This chain's CDR3 is CASSSRPGNYGYTF. The CDR3 bases are TGTGCCAGCAGTTCTCGACCGGGGAACTATGGCTACACCTTC.

This chain connects TRBV6-5 to TRBJ2-1; possible D gene TRBD1, 5 bases. Germline V gene data show CDR1 as MNHEY and CDR2 as SVGAGI. This CDR3 comprises 15 residues. The V end was cut by 3 bases, the J end by 0 bases, with 9 bases between. In nucleotides, the CDR3 is TGTGCCAGCAGTTATAAGGGGCACTCCTACAATGAGCAGTTCTTC. Amino acid sequence: CASSYKGHSYNEQFF.

This clone has only a few counts. The chain links TRBV19 to TRBJ2-7, with 8 bases identical to TRBD1. Germline V gene data show CDR1 as LNHDA and CDR2 as SQIVND (reference sequence). CDR3 length: 15 residues. With V trimmed by 3 bases and J by 5 bases, 9 bases remained unmatched. Here the CDR3 reads CASSIFQGATDEQYF. The CDR3 nucleotides are TGTGCCAGTAGTATCTTCCAGGGGGCGACGGACGAGCAGTACTTC.

This rearrangement joins TRBV19 to TRBJ1-1; no firm D call. There are 14 residues in the CDR3. Trimming left V 3 bases short and J 0 bases short, with 8 bases between. Germline V gives CDR1 LNHDA, CDR2 SQIVND (reference sequence). CDR3 bases: TGTGCCAGTAGTATCACAGACATGAACACTGAAGCTTTCTTT. This encodes CASSITDMNTEAFF.

This chain links TRBV30 with TRBJ2-7; 11 bases align to TRBD1. The CDR3 covers 15 residues. Losses at the gene ends were 0 bases for V and 2 bases for J; bases not matched to a gene: 3. Germline V gives CDR1 GTSNPN, CDR2 SVGIG (reference sequence). The CDR3 sequence is CAWSVGTGGAYEQYF. DNA for the CDR3: TGTGCCTGGAGTGTCGGGACAGGGGGAGCCTACGAGCAGTACTTC.

The CDR3 region has the DNA TGCGCCAGCAGGAGGACAGGGACGGAGAACACTGAAGCTTTCTTT. It codes for CASRRTGTENTEAFF. The rearrangement links TRBV5-1 to TRBJ1-1; 8 nucleotides agree with TRBD1. V lost 5 bases, J lost 1 base, and 7 bases stayed unmatched. Germline loops: CDR1 SGHRS, CDR2 YFSETQ. The CDR3 spans 15 residues.

The CDR3 spells CSVQARGNYGYTF. The CDR3 nucleotides read TGCAGCGTCCAGGCCCGGGGGAACTATGGCTACACCTTC. The chain combines TRBV29-1 with TRBJ1-2; tentatively, D is TRBD1 (5 bases). V was shortened by 6 bases and J by 2 bases, with 13 bases between the two germline ends. Germline lookup yields CDR1 SQVTM and CDR2 ANQGSEA. The CDR3 runs to 13 residues.

The rearrangement links TRBV2 to TRBJ2-2, with a weak D call TRBD2 (5 bases). The CDR3 contains 17 residues. Per germline, CDR1 SNHLY and CDR2 FYNNEI. The V end was cut by 5 bases, the J end by 3 bases, with 19 bases between. CDR3 coding DNA: TGTGCCAGCAGTCACCTCAACGGGGTCGGAGACACCGGGGAGCTGTTTTTT. Protein: CASSHLNGVGDTGELFF.

V usage is TRBV19 and J usage is TRBJ2-1; 10 nucleotides line up with TRBD2. Germline CDR1 reads LNHDA; CDR2 reads SQIVND (reference sequence). CDR3 length equals 17 residues. V was pared by 7 bases and J by 1 base, with 10 bases of the junction left unmatched. The CDR3 bases are TGTGCCAGTACGAGGCTAGCGGGAGCCGGGTCCTACAATGAGCAGTTCTTC. It translates to CASTRLAGAGSYNEQFF.

J is TRBJ2-7 and V is TRBV28, with no clear D. V lost 8 bases to trimming and J lost 0 bases, with 11 bases between them. Per the germline V gene, CDR1 is MDHEN and CDR2 is SYDVKM. The CDR3 contains 13 residues. This CDR3 is CASLKRSSYEQYF. The CDR3 DNA is TGTGCCAGCCTAAAAAGGAGCTCCTACGAGCAGTACTTC.

V gene TRBV28 combines with J gene TRBJ1-1; D possibly corresponds to TRBD1 (5 bases). Deletions cut 6 bases from V and 3 bases from J, with 20 bases between. Looked up from germline, CDR1 is MDHEN and CDR2 is SYDVKM. The CDR3 contains 16 residues. DNA for the CDR3: TGTGCCAGCAGCCCCACCGGTGGGGCGGGGGACACTGAAGCTTTCTTT. It yields the protein CASSPTGGAGDTEAFF.

J is TRBJ1-5 and V is TRBV12-3 or TRBV12-4, with 8 bases that match TRBD1. V gave up 6 bases and J gave up 6 bases; unmatched junction bases: 4. The CDR3 totals 13 residues. The DNA of the CDR3 is TGTGCCAGCAGGCTCGACAGGGGTCAGCCCCAGCATTTT. It encodes CASRLDRGQPQHF.

The rearrangement joins TRBV28 to TRBJ1-5; TRBD1 aligns across 7 bases. The junction had 4 bases not matched to a gene; V was cut back by 2 bases and J by 3 bases. The V gene's germline CDR1 is MDHEN and CDR2 SYDVKM. The CDR3 covers 15 residues. CDR3 in amino acids: CASSLATGINQPQHF. CDR3 nucleotide sequence: TGTGCCAGCAGTTTAGCGACAGGGATCAATCAGCCCCAGCATTTT.

This chain links TRBV7-2 with TRBJ1-1, with D perhaps TRBD1 (5 bases). Deletions cut 1 base from V and 1 base from J, with 13 bases between. The CDR3 is 16 amino acids. CDR1 and CDR2 (germline): SGHTA, FQGNSA. The CDR3 coding sequence is TGTGCCAGCAGCTTAGGGGAGGGGAGGACGAACACTGAAGCTTTCTTT. It codes for CASSLGEGRTNTEAFF.

The CDR3 DNA reads TGTGCCAGCAGCCAGGGTCTAGCTGAAAGCAATGAGCAGTTCTTC. Translating it yields CASSQGLAESNEQFF. The V call is TRBV14, the J call TRBJ2-1, with D perhaps matching TRBD2 (5 bases). The germline V and J ends were trimmed by 3 bases and 6 bases, with 15 bases remaining between them. Germline assignment: CDR1 SGHDN and CDR2 FVKESK. The CDR3 covers 15 residues.

The chain recombines TRBV28 with TRBJ2-7; D not resolved. The CDR3 runs 12 residues. V lost 4 bases and J lost 3, with 7 bases in between. Germline assignment: CDR1 MDHEN and CDR2 SYDVKM. The CDR3 nucleotides read TGTGCCAGCAGTTATGTATTCTACGAGCAGTACTTC. Amino acids: CASSYVFYEQYF.

The chain is built from TRBV12-3 or TRBV12-4 and TRBJ2-1; D is perhaps TRBD1 (6 bases). The V end was cut by 6 bases, the J end by 7 bases, with 13 bases between. The CDR3 is 13 amino acids. CDR3 sequence reads: CASRQGSGNEQFF. In DNA form, the CDR3 reads TGTGCCAGCAGACAGGGCTCAGGGAATGAGCAGTTCTTC.

The chain is built from TRBV28 and TRBJ2-3; 7 positions match TRBD1. Germline assignment: CDR1 MDHEN and CDR2 SYDVKM. The CDR3 totals 15 residues. With V trimmed by 5 bases and J by 1 base, 6 bases remained unmatched. CDR3 bases: TGTGCCAGCAGTATAGGGGGCGCGGGCACAGATACGCAGTATTTT. Translating gives CASSIGGAGTDTQYF. The whole variable domain, filled in from reference TRBV28 and TRBJ2-3, reads DVKVTQSSRYLVKRTGEKVFLECVQDMDHENMFWYRQDPGLGLRLIYFSYDVKMKEKGDIPEGYSVSREKKERFSLILESASTNQTSMYLCASSIGGAGTDTQYFGPGTRLTVL.

The J gene is TRBJ2-7, the V gene TRBV30; 7 positions agree with TRBD1. J was trimmed by 2 bases and V by 1 base; bases with no gene match: 2. The V gene's germline CDR1 is GTSNPN and CDR2 SVGIG (reference sequence). The CDR3 runs to 13 residues. The CDR3 DNA is TGTGCCTGGAGTGAAGGGGGCCCCTACGAGCAGTACTTC. Translation gives CAWSEGGPYEQYF.

V gene TRBV5-8 combines with J gene TRBJ2-6, with 9 positions matching TRBD1. This CDR3 comprises 17 residues. The J segment lost 2 bases and the V segment lost 4 bases, leaving 7 bases of the junction unmatched. CDR1 SGHTS and CDR2 YDEGEE come from the germline V gene. CDR3 sequence (DNA): TGTGCCAGCAGCGCGGACAGGGGAGAGACTGGGGCCAACGTCCTGACTTTC. It specifies CASSADRGETGANVLTF.

The rearrangement uses TRBV27 and TRBJ1-1; D is uncertain. Germline V gene lookup returns CDR1 MNHEY and CDR2 SMNVEV (reference sequence). This CDR3 comprises 16 residues. V was pared by 0 bases and J by 1 base, with 12 bases between. The CDR3 spells CASSLSPGLTNTEAFF. The CDR3 coding sequence is TGTGCCAGCAGTTTATCGCCCGGACTTACGAACACTGAAGCTTTCTTT.

V is TRBV10-1 and J is TRBJ1-1, with TRBD1 as a possible D gene (6 bases). V dropped 2 bases and J dropped 3 bases, with 19 bases sitting between them. The CDR3 is made up of 17 amino acids. The germline V gene has CDR1 WNHNN and CDR2 SYGVQD (reference sequence). In DNA form, the CDR3 reads TGCGCCAGCAGTGAGCCGTTTACACAGGGTACGGACACTGAAGCTTTCTTT. This codes for CASSEPFTQGTDTEAFF.